This T cell receptor (beta chain) is drawn from a study of T cells after yellow fever vaccination. The CDR3 has 15 amino acids. Per germline, CDR1 MNHNS and CDR2 SASEGT. V shed 6 bases and J shed 3 bases, with 14 bases lying between them. For TCR, cDNA came from 5'RACE template switching, which added a universal primer site and UMIs. MiXCR, applied by TCRdb to the 5' RACE reads, yields one record per CDR3 protein. This sample has 300,000 to 400,000 distinct CDR3 sequences, with roughly 8.6% found just once. A few counts support this clonotype. Antigen specificity is unknown. Study observations and caveats: Primary-vaccination clones mostly resurfaced post-booster (96% CD4, more than 80% CD8). Contamination of FACS-sorted repertoires by abundant clonotypes from the bulk population could occur.

The chain uses TRBV6-1 and TRBJ2-2; TRBD1 might be the D (6 bases). The sequences come from PBMCs, collected around 45 days after the first yellow fever vaccination. This clonotype was sampled from a man between 18 and 29 years old who received the YFV17D yellow fever vaccine. The CDR3 DNA is TGTGCCAGCAGAAATCCTACAGGGTACACCGGGGAGCTGTTTTTT. This translates into CASRNPTGYTGELFF.